These 2 T cell receptor beta chains were sequenced from one sample in a study of blood T cell repertoires in COVID-19. Using immunoSEQ multiplex PCR, the repertoire was profiled, and TCRdb retains in-frame clones only, with some absent. The sample lists fewer than 250,000 clones, about 88% seen once, with around 25% in the top ten. Sequencing was carried out using PBMCs or T cells enriched from blood (not recorded which). Every receptor here comes from a middle-aged woman in a cohort exposed to, infected with or recovered from COVID-19 (not recorded which).

CDR3 DNA: TGTGCCAGCAGCCTCGGGACTCCACAAGAGACCCAGTACTTC. Its protein is CASSLGTPQETQYF. This chain connects TRBV9 to TRBJ2-5, with a possible D match to TRBD2 (6 bases). Trimming removed 4 bases at V and 2 bases at J, with 12 bases between. CDR1 is SGDLS, CDR2 YYNGEE, per germline. The CDR3 totals 14 residues.

The chain recombines TRBV5-1 with TRBJ2-2; 8 bases are shared with TRBD2. Trimming took 4 bases from V and 4 from J; bases not matched to a gene: 3. In germline, CDR1 is SGHRS, CDR2 YFSETQ. The CDR3 has 14 amino acids. CDR3 sequence reads: CASSREGRTGELFF. CDR3 nucleotides: TGCGCCAGCAGCCGGGAGGGCCGCACCGGGGAGCTGTTTTTT.